This T cell receptor beta chain was sequenced in a study of vaccination effects on CD4 cells after COVID-19. Regarding the study as a whole: Late after vaccination, infection- and vaccine-induced clones showed marked clonal contraction.

V lost 4 bases to trimming and J lost 8 bases; unmatched junction nucleotides: 6. The germline CDR1 and CDR2 sequences are SQVTM and ANQGSEA. The CDR3 runs 13 residues. Researchers isolated CD4+ T cells once ten to eleven days of culture had elapsed. Two doses of BNT162b2 or mRNA-1273 vaccine were administered to participants. Vaccinated recipients, who were negative for nucleocapsid antibodies, had no history of SARS-CoV-2 infection. IL-2 medium was substituted for half the medium on days 3 and 7. Here immunoSEQ multiplex PCR was the method, and the copy in TCRdb shows in-frame clones only, minus some. The sample holds about 57,000 clones, around 84% seen once. Of note for this clone: Antigen specificity is unknown.

The V and J genes are TRBV29-1 and TRBJ1-4, with TRBD1 matching over 8 bases. The receptor's source is a human donor who received a COVID-19 vaccine. This specimen consisted of CD4+ T cells from PBMCs cultured without peptide, obtained after COVID-19 vaccination. The CDR3 DNA is TGCAGCGTTGCATCACAGGGGGGAGAAAAACTGTTTTTT. Encoded protein: CSVASQGGEKLFF.